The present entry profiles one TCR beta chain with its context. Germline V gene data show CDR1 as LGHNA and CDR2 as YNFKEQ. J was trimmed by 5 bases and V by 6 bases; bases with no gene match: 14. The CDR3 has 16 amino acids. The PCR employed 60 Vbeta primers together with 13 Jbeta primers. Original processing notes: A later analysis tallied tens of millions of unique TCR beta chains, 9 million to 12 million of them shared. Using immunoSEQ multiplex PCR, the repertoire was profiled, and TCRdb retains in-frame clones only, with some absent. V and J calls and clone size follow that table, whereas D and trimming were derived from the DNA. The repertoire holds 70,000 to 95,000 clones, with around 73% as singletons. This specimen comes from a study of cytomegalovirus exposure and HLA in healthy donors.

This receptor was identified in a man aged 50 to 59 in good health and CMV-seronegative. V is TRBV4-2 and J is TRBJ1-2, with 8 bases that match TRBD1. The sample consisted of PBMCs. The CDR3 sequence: CASSKGQGLSLYGYTF. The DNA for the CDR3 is TGTGCCAGCAGTAAAGGACAGGGATTATCCTTATATGGCTACACCTTC.